This T cell receptor (beta chain) is from a study of shared clonotypes between healthy human individuals. Regarding the study as a whole: Non-shared clonotypes had lower generation probabilities than clonotypes shared by all four sorted-subset donors. Clonotype sharing among donors likely depends on sequencing depth. Shared clonotypes: 4.5% to 5% naive CD4, roughly 4% naive CD8, less than 2.5% memory CD4, approximately 0.41% memory CD8.

Evenly divided among several immunoSEQ plates was the genomic DNA of each subset. Assay: immunoSEQ multiplex PCR; the TCRdb copy retains only in-frame clones and omits some. Among millions of clones, approximately 94% were seen once, and the ten largest hold about 1.8%. CD8 cells regarded as naive lacked CD45RO, were positively chosen for CCR7, and omitted terminally differentiated effector memory CD45RA+ cells. Of note for this clone: The antigen remains unidentified.

The TCR sequence derives from a man between 18 and 35 years old in good health. Some clones in this sample may be carry-over from other donors' samples. The sample was naive CD8+ T cells from PBMCs.

DNA for the CDR3: TGCGCCAGCAGCGCAATCAAGAGAGGGGATGAGCAGTTCTTC. This gives the protein CASSAIKRGDEQFF. The rearrangement joins TRBV4-1 to TRBJ2-1; D could derive from TRBD1 or TRBD2 (5 bases each). This CDR3 region has 14 residues. The ends were cut back, 5 bases at V and 8 bases at J, with 16 bases in the middle. CDR1 and CDR2 (germline): MGHRA, YSYEKL.